One and the same sample provided the 21 T cell receptor beta chains below, sequenced in a study of shared clonotypes between healthy human individuals. TCRdb keeps only in-frame clones here, not all; method: immunoSEQ multiplex PCR. The sample gives hundreds of thousands of clones, approximately 96% of which show up once; approximately 0.11% is in the top ten. CD8 cells classed as naive were CD45RO-negative and positively selected for CCR7, excluding terminally differentiated effector memory CD45RA+ cells. Sequenced: naive CD8+ T cells sorted from blood. These receptors all come from a woman between 25 and 40 years old in good health.

The rearrangement links TRBV5-4 to TRBJ2-7, with TRBD1 matching 10 bases. The CDR3 is 14 residues long. The V and J ends lost 4 bases and 5 bases, in that order; junction bases with no gene match: 6. Germline V gives CDR1 SGHNT, CDR2 YYREEE (reference sequence). CDR3 sequence reads: CASSPGDRGDEQYF. The CDR3 region has the DNA TGTGCCAGCAGCCCCGGGGACAGGGGTGACGAGCAGTACTTC.

The rearrangement uses TRBV4-1 and TRBJ2-1; D possibly matches TRBD1 or TRBD2 (5 bases each). The V and J ends lost 4 bases and 2 bases respectively, with 12 bases between them. The CDR3 contains 15 residues. From germline, CDR1 is MGHRA and CDR2 YSYEKL. CDR3 bases: TGCGCCAGCAGCCCGAACCGGGACCCCTACAATGAGCAGTTCTTC. Translated: CASSPNRDPYNEQFF.

The chain joins TRBV19 to TRBJ2-2; D is perhaps TRBD1 or TRBD2 (5 bases each). The CDR3 runs 12 residues. Germline loops: CDR1 LNHDA, CDR2 SQIVND (reference sequence). Trimming removed 6 bases at V and 10 bases at J, with 12 bases between. CDR3 loop: CASRWGSMELFF. CDR3 coding DNA: TGTGCCAGTAGATGGGGGAGCATGGAGCTGTTTTTT.

The gene calls are TRBV11-2 and TRBJ2-7, with TRBD2 identical over 7 bases. The CDR3 contains 18 residues. Germline CDR1 and CDR2: SGHAT and FQNNGV. V gave up 2 bases and J gave up 0 bases; unmatched junction bases: 13. The CDR3 DNA follows: TGTGCCAGCAGCTTAAACCCGTCTGGGGGGGTCGCCTCCTACGAGCAGTACTTC. Translating gives CASSLNPSGGVASYEQYF.

Here the CDR3 reads CASSLAGGMNEQFF. The DNA for the CDR3 is TGTGCCAGCAGCTTAGCGGGAGGGATGAATGAGCAGTTCTTC. This chain uses TRBV7-8 with TRBJ2-1; 7 bases fit TRBD2. The junction had 3 bases not matched to a gene; V was cut back by 0 bases and J by 7 bases. The length of the CDR3 is 14 residues. Looked up from germline, CDR1 is SGHVS and CDR2 is FQNEAQ. Based on the CDR3 plus reference TRBV7-8 and TRBJ2-1, the full variable domain is GAGVSQSPRYKVAKRGQDVALRCDPISGHVSLFWYQQALGQGPEFLTYFQNEAQLDKSGLPSDRFFAERPEGSVSTLKIQRTQQEDSAVYLCASSLAGGMNEQFFGPGTRLTVL.

This chain uses TRBV4-1 with TRBJ2-1, with 9 positions matching TRBD2. The trim removed 4 bases at V and 3 bases at J, leaving 13 bases unmatched. Per the germline V gene, CDR1 is MGHRA and CDR2 is YSYEKL. The CDR3 length is 18 residues. DNA for the CDR3: TGCGCCAGCAGCCGGGAACTCACGACTAGCGGACGCTACAATGAGCAGTTCTTC. This encodes CASSRELTTSGRYNEQFF.

This clone came up once. Distinct nucleotide sequences in the sample also encode this CDR3. V usage is TRBV9 and J usage is TRBJ2-1; D not certain. This CDR3 contains 14 residues. Germline V gives CDR1 SGDLS, CDR2 YYNGEE. Between the trimmed V and J ends, which lost 2 bases and 0 bases, there was a span of 6 bases. CDR3 residues: CASSVGISYNEQFF. Written as DNA, the CDR3 is TGTGCCAGCAGCGTTGGGATCTCCTACAATGAGCAGTTCTTC.

CDR3 DNA: TGTGCCAGCAGTTTGACGGAGAATCAGCCCCAGCATTTT. Translated: CASSLTENQPQHF. The chain has TRBV5-5 and TRBJ1-5; D remains ambiguous. The CDR3 length is 13 residues. CDR1 SGHKS and CDR2 YYEKEE come from the germline V gene (reference sequence). With 5 bases removed from V and 4 bases from J, the gap between germline ends came to 10 bases.

This clone was seen a handful of times. The rearrangement uses TRBV27 and TRBJ1-2; tentative D call: TRBD1 (5 bases). This CDR3 contains 12 residues. V lost 2 bases to trimming and J lost 7 bases, with 8 bases between them. Germline loops: CDR1 MNHEY, CDR2 SMNVEV (reference sequence). This chain's CDR3 is CASSLRGGGYTF. DNA for the CDR3: TGTGCCAGCAGTTTACGGGGGGGTGGCTACACCTTC.

V usage is TRBV19 and J usage is TRBJ2-5; D is perhaps TRBD1 (5 bases). The V and J ends lost 3 bases and 0 bases respectively, with 11 bases between them. Germline assignment: CDR1 LNHDA and CDR2 SQIVND (reference sequence). The CDR3 totals 15 residues. This chain's CDR3 is CASSIRRTNQETQYF. For the CDR3, the DNA is TGTGCCAGTAGTATCCGTCGGACAAACCAAGAGACCCAGTACTTC.

The chain employs TRBV14 and TRBJ2-5; perhaps D is TRBD1 or TRBD2 (5 bases each). Trimming pared 2 bases from V and 5 bases from J, leaving 12 bases between. This CDR3 is built from 14 residues. CDR1 and CDR2 (germline): SGHDN, FVKESK. In DNA form, the CDR3 reads TGTGCCAGCAGCCAACCCGGGACCCTGGAGACCCAGTACTTC. It yields the protein CASSQPGTLETQYF.

The V and J genes are TRBV29-1 and TRBJ2-7; no firm D call. V lost 4 bases and J lost 4, with 17 bases in between. The germline V gene encodes CDR1 SQVTM and CDR2 ANQGSEA. This CDR3 has 14 residues. Here the CDR3 reads CSVANPELGYEQYF. CDR3 nucleotide sequence: TGCAGCGTTGCGAACCCGGAGCTAGGGTACGAGCAGTACTTC.

The rearrangement joins TRBV28 to TRBJ1-2; D remains unclear. Trimming pared 8 bases from V and 7 bases from J, leaving 11 bases between. Germline V gene data show CDR1 as MDHEN and CDR2 as SYDVKM. The CDR3 is made up of 11 amino acids. The CDR3 DNA is TGTGCCAGCGGCGGCGGAGTTGGCTACACCTTC. It is translated as CASGGGVGYTF.

The V and J genes are TRBV5-4 and TRBJ2-3; 12 bases line up with TRBD2. Germline V gene data show CDR1 as SGHNT and CDR2 as YYREEE (reference sequence). V lost 6 bases to trimming and J lost 3 bases; unmatched junction nucleotides: 11. The CDR3 spans 17 residues. The CDR3 nucleotides are TGTGCCAGCACCAACCCTCTAGCGGGAGGGCCGACAGATACGCAGTATTTT. It yields the protein CASTNPLAGGPTDTQYF.

This chain uses TRBV7-9 with TRBJ2-3; D is unresolved. Germline CDR1 reads SEHNR; CDR2 reads FQNEAQ (reference sequence). The CDR3 is 13 amino acids. V lost 3 bases and J 4 bases, leaving 8 bases between the germline ends. The CDR3 DNA is TGTGCCAGCAGCTTTCTTCTGTCAGATACGCAGTATTTT. Amino acids: CASSFLLSDTQYF.

The rearrangement links TRBV10-2 to TRBJ2-5, with D perhaps TRBD1 (6 bases). The V end was cut by 1 base, the J end by 3 bases, with 12 bases between. In germline, CDR1 is WSHSY, CDR2 SAAADI. The CDR3 has 15 amino acids. The CDR3 DNA sequence: TGCGCCAGCAGTGAGTTCCAGGGGCTAGAAGAGACCCAGTACTTC. Amino acids: CASSEFQGLEETQYF.

Comments on this clone: One junction end disagrees with the germline gene, perhaps due to a read error. The rearrangement uses TRBV2 and TRBJ1-2; D remains unclear. The CDR3 sequence is 12 residues long. Per germline, CDR1 SNHLY and CDR2 FYNNEI. The CDR3 coding sequence is TGTGCCAGCTTCAACTCCCCGGTGGTACAATCCTTC. It specifies CASFNSPVVQSF.

This chain links TRBV27 with TRBJ2-7; 8 bases fit TRBD1. Germline assignment: CDR1 MNHEY and CDR2 SMNVEV (reference sequence). After removal of 5 bases from V and 6 bases from J, the junction contained 9 bases not matched to a gene. CDR3 length equals 14 residues. As DNA, the CDR3 is TGTGCCAGCAGTCAGGGGGCTGTCCCCCTCGAGCAGTACTTC. This encodes CASSQGAVPLEQYF.

CDR3 nucleotide sequence: TGTGCCAGCAGCTTAGTGGGAGGGAAGTACAATGAGCAGTTCTTC. It codes for CASSLVGGKYNEQFF. The J gene is TRBJ2-1, the V gene TRBV13; TRBD2 agrees at 7 bases. The CDR3 extends over 15 amino acids. Looked up from germline, CDR1 is PRHDT and CDR2 is FYEKMQ (reference sequence). J lost 4 bases, V lost 1 base, and 4 bases had no gene match. The whole variable domain, filled in from reference TRBV13 and TRBJ2-1, reads AAGVIQSPRHLIKEKRETATLKCYPIPRHDTVYWYQQGPGQDPQFLISFYEKMQSDKGSIPDRFSAQQFSDYHSELNMSSLELGDSALYFCASSLVGGKYNEQFFGPGTRLTVL.

The chain recombines TRBV6-4 with TRBJ1-1, with D unclear. The CDR3 is 12 residues long. V was shortened by 8 bases and J by 0 bases, with 7 bases between the two germline ends. CDR1 MRHNA and CDR2 SNTAGT come from the germline V gene. The CDR3 region is CASWAVNTEAFF. The CDR3 DNA follows: TGTGCCAGCTGGGCGGTGAACACTGAAGCTTTCTTT.

The chain recombines TRBV27 with TRBJ2-7; 8 bases fit TRBD2. The CDR3 spans 14 residues. Germline assignment: CDR1 MNHEY and CDR2 SMNVEV (reference sequence). Germline trimming cut 6 bases from V and 7 bases from J; bases unmatched to any gene: 11. Here the CDR3 reads CASSTLGLEMEQYF. DNA of the CDR3: TGTGCCAGCAGCACCTTGGGACTAGAGATGGAGCAGTACTTC.